This passage covers 10 T cell receptor beta chains from one sample sequenced in a study of monozygotic twins with inflammatory bowel disease. TCRdb reanalyzed the 5' RACE reads and collapses them to one entry per CDR3 protein, without DNA. This sample's clone table lists 300,000 to 350,000 distinct CDR3 sequences. The sequenced sample consisted of blood. All receptors derive from a human donor with ulcerative colitis or Crohn's disease, or a healthy co-twin of an affected twin (not recorded which).

The chain joins TRBV5-5 to TRBJ2-1. Germline V gives CDR1 SGHKS, CDR2 YYEKEE (reference sequence). The CDR3 spans 15 residues. The CDR3 region is CASSEDGFPYNEQFF.

V usage is TRBV18 and J usage is TRBJ1-1. Germline V lookup: CDR1 KGHSH, CDR2 LQKENI. This CDR3 has 13 residues. CDR3 in amino acids: CASSARQNTEAFF.

This chain links TRBV5-1 with TRBJ1-1. Per germline, CDR1 SGHRS and CDR2 YFSETQ. This CDR3 region has 13 residues. CDR3 sequence reads: CASSWGLGTEAFF.

The V call is TRBV21-1, the J call TRBJ2-1; TCRdb calls TRBD2, which cannot be checked without DNA. TRBV21-1 is a pseudogene. This CDR3 comprises 19 residues. CDR3 amino acids: CASSPPYPCLAGVYNEQFF.

The genes are TRBV9 and TRBJ2-7; the TRBD2 assignment by TCRdb is unverifiable without DNA. The germline V gene encodes CDR1 SGDLS and CDR2 YYNGEE. The CDR3 is 13 amino acids. The CDR3 loop is CASGPAQTYEQYF.

CDR3: CAWGGGQAVTEAFF. The chain carries TRBV30 and TRBJ1-1; TCRdb picks TRBD1, but there is no DNA to check that call. From germline, CDR1 is GTSNPN and CDR2 SVGIG (reference sequence). CDR3 size: 14 residues.

V usage is TRBV7-3 and J usage is TRBJ2-1; TCRdb reports TRBD1, a call that lacks DNA to check it against. Germline CDR1 reads SGHTA; CDR2 reads FQGTGA. This CDR3 has 16 residues. The CDR3 spells CASSATGGAPYNEQFF.

The chain joins TRBV15 to TRBJ1-2; the TRBD1 assignment by TCRdb is unverifiable without DNA. The germline V gene has CDR1 LNHNV and CDR2 YYDKDF (reference sequence). The CDR3 is 14 residues long. The CDR3: CATSSLTRGHGYTF.

This chain uses TRBV11-1 with TRBJ2-4; TCRdb reports TRBD1, a call that lacks DNA to check it against. The CDR3 has 18 amino acids. Per the germline V gene, CDR1 is SGHAT and CDR2 is FQDESV (reference sequence). CDR3 in amino acids: CASSSPGGTVLAKNIQYF.

The chain uses TRBV5-6 and TRBJ1-2. This CDR3 is 15 amino acids long. Germline values: CDR1 SGHDT, CDR2 YYEEEE. The CDR3: CASSLAPIAINGYTF.